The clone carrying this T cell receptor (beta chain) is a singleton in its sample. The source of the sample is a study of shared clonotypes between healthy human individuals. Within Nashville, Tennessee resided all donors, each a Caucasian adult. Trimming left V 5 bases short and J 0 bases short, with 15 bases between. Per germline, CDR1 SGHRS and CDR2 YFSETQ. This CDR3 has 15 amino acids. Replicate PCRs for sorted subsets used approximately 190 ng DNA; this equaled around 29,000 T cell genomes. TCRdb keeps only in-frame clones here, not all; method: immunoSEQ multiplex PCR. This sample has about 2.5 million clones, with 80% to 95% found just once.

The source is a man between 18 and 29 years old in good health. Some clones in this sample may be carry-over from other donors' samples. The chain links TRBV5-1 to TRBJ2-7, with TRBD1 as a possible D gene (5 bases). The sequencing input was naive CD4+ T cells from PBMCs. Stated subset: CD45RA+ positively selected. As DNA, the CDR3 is TGCGCCAGCAGTAAACAGGCCGTGAGCTCCTACGAGCAGTACTTC. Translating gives CASSKQAVSSYEQYF.